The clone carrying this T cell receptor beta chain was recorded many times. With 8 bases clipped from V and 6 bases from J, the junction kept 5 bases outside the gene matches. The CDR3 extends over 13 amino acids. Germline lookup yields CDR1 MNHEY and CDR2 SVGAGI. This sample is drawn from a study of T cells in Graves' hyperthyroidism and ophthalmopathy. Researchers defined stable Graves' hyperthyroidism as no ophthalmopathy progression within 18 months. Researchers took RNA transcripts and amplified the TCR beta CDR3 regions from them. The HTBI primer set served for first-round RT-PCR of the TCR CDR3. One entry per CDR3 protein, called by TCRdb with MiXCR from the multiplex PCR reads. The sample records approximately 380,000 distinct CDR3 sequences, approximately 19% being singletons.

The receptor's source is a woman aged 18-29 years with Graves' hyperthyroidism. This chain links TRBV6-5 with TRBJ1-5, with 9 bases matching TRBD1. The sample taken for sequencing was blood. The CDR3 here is CASRTGDSQPQHF. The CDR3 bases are TGTGCCAGCCGGACAGGGGATAGTCAGCCCCAGCATTTT.